Listed below are T cell receptor beta chains from one sample, sequenced in a study of T cells in Graves' hyperthyroidism and ophthalmopathy. TCRdb itself ran the multiplex PCR reads through MiXCR, one entry per CDR3 protein. The sample includes about 540,000 distinct CDR3 sequences, around 45% seen only once; the top ten take around 8%. Sequencing input: peripheral blood or thyroid tissue (not recorded which). These receptors all stem from a woman between 18 and 29 years old with Graves' hyperthyroidism. CDR3s include the opening cysteine and the closing phenylalanine or tryptophan. Each record gives: J gene, D gene, V gene, clone size, CDR3 protein, CDR3 DNA. D genes are given only for firm matches. A row's size may be missing; if present it is once, few, many or a size class.

TRBJ1-2	NA	TRBV2	NA	CASSEEQGGYTF	TGTGCCAGCAGTGAAGAACAAGGAGGCTACACCTTC
TRBJ1-1	NA	TRBV20-1	many	CSVPLGDTEAFF	TGCAGTGTGCCCTTGGGGGACACTGAAGCTTTCTTT
TRBJ1-1	TRBD1	TRBV15	once	CATSSLTLTGRTEAFF	TGTGCCACCAGCAGCTTGACCTTGACAGGGCGCACTGAAGCTTTCTTT
TRBJ1-4	NA	TRBV6-5	many	CASRSEGLNEKLFF	TGTGCCAGCAGAAGCGAGGGCCTGAATGAAAAACTGTTTTTT
TRBJ1-5	NA	TRBV20-1	many	CSANGGNQPQHF	TGCAGTGCCAATGGGGGGAATCAGCCCCAGCATTTT
TRBJ2-7	TRBD1	TRBV9	many	CASSATGTDYEQYF	TGTGCCAGCAGCGCAACCGGGACAGACTACGAGCAGTACTTC
TRBJ1-2	TRBD1	TRBV7-9	many	CASSLAQGVKYGYTF	TGTGCCAGCAGCTTAGCACAGGGGGTAAAATATGGCTACACCTTC
TRBJ2-5	NA	TRBV19	many	CASSIYPGETQYF	TGTGCCAGTAGTATATACCCGGGAGAGACCCAGTACTTC
TRBJ2-7	TRBD2	TRBV4-2	many	CASSPDSGGGEQYF	TGTGCCAGCAGCCCAGACAGCGGCGGGGGAGAGCAGTACTTC
TRBJ1-1	NA	TRBV29-1	NA	CSVDWRDTEAFF	TGCAGCGTTGATTGGAGGGATACTGAAGCTTTCTTT
TRBJ2-1	NA	TRBV2	few	CASSRDMNEQFF	TGTGCCAGCAGCCGGGACATGAATGAGCAGTTCTTC
TRBJ1-2	TRBD1	TRBV24-1	NA	CATPPRTGSNYGYTF	TGTGCCACCCCTCCTAGGACAGGGAGCAACTATGGCTACACCTTC
TRBJ2-3	NA	TRBV5-1	NA	CASSLRHSTDTQYF	TGCGCCAGCAGCTTGAGACATAGCACAGATACGCAGTATTTT
TRBJ2-7	TRBD2	TRBV7-9	few	CASSLGQGGGLASNEQYF	TGTGCCAGCAGCTTGGGGCAGGGAGGCGGACTAGCTTCAAACGAGCAGTACTTC
TRBJ2-5	TRBD2	TRBV2	NA	CASSLLIAGIRRRERETQYF	TGTGCCAGCAGCTTACTGATAGCGGGGATCCGTCGGCGGGAGCGCGAGACCCAGTACTTC
TRBJ2-7	NA	TRBV20-1	many	CSATKPGLVYEQYF	TGCAGTGCGACAAAGCCGGGACTGGTCTACGAGCAGTACTTC
TRBJ1-5	TRBD1	TRBV20-1	NA	CSARTGTGVGQPQHF	TGCAGTGCTAGAACCGGGACAGGGGTTGGTCAGCCCCAGCATTTT
TRBJ1-5	NA	TRBV4-1	few	CASSQDHGGAQPQHF	TGCGCCAGCAGCCAAGATCATGGGGGGGCTCAGCCCCAGCATTTT
TRBJ1-2	NA	TRBV20-1	NA	CSARPPPGLNYGYTF	TGCAGTGCTAGGCCCCCCCCCGGGCTAAACTATGGCTACACCTTC
TRBJ1-6	NA	TRBV20-1	NA	CSARDSQGLYNSPLHF	TGCAGTGCTAGAGACTCCCAGGGGTTGTATAATTCACCCCTCCACTTT
TRBJ2-7	TRBD2	TRBV7-8	many	CASSVGLAAYEQYF	TGTGCCAGCAGCGTCGGACTAGCGGCATACGAGCAGTACTTC
TRBJ2-7	TRBD1	TRBV24-1	NA	CASSPGQGMGEQYF	TGTGCCAGCAGCCCGGGACAGGGAATGGGTGAGCAGTACTTC
TRBJ1-1	TRBD1	TRBV20-1	once	CSASSGGDSATEAFF	TGCAGTGCTAGTTCGGGAGGGGACAGCGCCACTGAAGCTTTCTTT
TRBJ2-7	TRBD1	TRBV14	NA	CASRGDSPYEQYF	TGTGCCAGCAGGGGGGACAGTCCTTACGAGCAGTACTTC
TRBJ1-2	TRBD1	TRBV20-1	NA	CSPLPQGARGYTF	TGCAGTCCTTTGCCACAGGGGGCGAGAGGCTACACCTTC
TRBJ1-2	NA	TRBV5-8	many	CASSPRWADDYGYTF	TGTGCCAGCAGCCCGAGGTGGGCGGATGACTATGGCTACACCTTC
TRBJ2-2	NA	TRBV7-9	many	CASRRIGGKNTGELFF	TGTGCCAGCAGACGAATCGGCGGGAAGAACACCGGGGAGCTGTTTTTT
TRBJ1-5	NA	TRBV2	once	CASSRERNQPQHF	TGTGCCAGCAGCAGGGAGCGGAATCAGCCCCAGCATTTT
TRBJ1-2	NA	TRBV28	few	CASSLVGGTYGYTF	TGTGCCAGCAGTTTAGTAGGGGGGACCTATGGCTACACCTTC
TRBJ2-6	NA	TRBV5-1	NA	CASSLDGRVDLTF	TGCGCCAGCAGCTTGGATGGCAGGGTAGATCTGACTTTC
TRBJ1-5	NA	TRBV7-6	NA	CASSRGDPQHF	TGTGCCAGCAGCAGGGGGGACCCCCAGCATTTT
TRBJ2-3	NA	TRBV24-1	NA	CASSDSSVRGHTDTQYF	TGTGCCAGCAGTGACTCCTCTGTCAGGGGTCACACAGATACGCAGTATTTT
TRBJ1-1	NA	TRBV27	few	CASSFKPGEAFF	TGTGCCAGCAGTTTTAAGCCAGGAGAAGCTTTCTTT
TRBJ2-4	NA	TRBV19	NA	CASGQQVLGKNIQYF	TGTGCCAGTGGACAACAGGTACTCGGCAAAAACATTCAGTACTTC
TRBJ2-7	TRBD1	TRBV12-3/TRBV12-4	many	CASSFRQGAHEQYF	TGTGCCAGCAGTTTCCGACAGGGGGCTCACGAGCAGTACTTC
TRBJ1-1	NA	TRBV29-1	NA	CSAEFIRGREAFF	TGCAGCGCCGAATTCATCAGGGGTCGGGAGGCTTTCTTT
TRBJ2-7	TRBD1	TRBV11-3	NA	CASSQFPGQRTYEQYF	TGTGCCAGCAGCCAGTTCCCGGGACAGAGGACTTACGAGCAGTACTTC
TRBJ2-7	NA	TRBV29-1	many	CSVRTVNYEQYF	TGCAGCGTCAGGACAGTGAACTACGAGCAGTACTTC
TRBJ1-1	TRBD1	TRBV19	many	CASSLGQGTAEAFF	TGTGCCAGTAGTTTGGGACAGGGAACTGCTGAAGCTTTCTTT
TRBJ2-3	TRBD2	TRBV6-5	few	CASSFAGGPTDTQYF	TGTGCCAGCAGTTTTGCGGGAGGGCCTACAGATACGCAGTATTTT
TRBJ2-2	NA	TRBV7-2	many	CASSLRRDTGELFF	TGTGCCAGCAGCCTGAGGAGGGACACCGGGGAGCTGTTTTTT
TRBJ2-7	NA	TRBV18	many	CASSPEISGTYEQYF	TGTGCCAGCTCACCAGAGATCTCCGGTACCTACGAGCAGTACTTC
TRBJ1-2	NA	TRBV6-2/TRBV6-3	NA	CATALTGKGYTF	TGTGCCACCGCGCTGACAGGAAAAGGCTACACCTTC
TRBJ2-5	TRBD2	TRBV7-2	many	CASSYWTAGGYQETQYF	TGTGCCAGCAGCTACTGGACCGCCGGGGGGTACCAAGAGACCCAGTACTTC
TRBJ2-4	NA	TRBV2	NA	CASSTGVAKNIQYF	TGTGCCAGCAGTACCGGGGTAGCCAAAAACATTCAGTACTTC
TRBJ2-2	TRBD2	TRBV6-4	few	CASSILGGTNTGELFF	TGTGCCAGCAGTATCCTGGGGGGGACGAACACCGGGGAGCTGTTTTTT
TRBJ2-7	TRBD2	TRBV29-1	few	CSVSGLAGAEQYF	TGCAGCGTGAGTGGGCTAGCGGGAGCTGAGCAGTACTTC
TRBJ1-3	NA	TRBV9	NA	CASSSDVSSGNTIYF	TGTGCCAGCTCTTCGGACGTAAGCTCTGGAAACACCATATATTTT